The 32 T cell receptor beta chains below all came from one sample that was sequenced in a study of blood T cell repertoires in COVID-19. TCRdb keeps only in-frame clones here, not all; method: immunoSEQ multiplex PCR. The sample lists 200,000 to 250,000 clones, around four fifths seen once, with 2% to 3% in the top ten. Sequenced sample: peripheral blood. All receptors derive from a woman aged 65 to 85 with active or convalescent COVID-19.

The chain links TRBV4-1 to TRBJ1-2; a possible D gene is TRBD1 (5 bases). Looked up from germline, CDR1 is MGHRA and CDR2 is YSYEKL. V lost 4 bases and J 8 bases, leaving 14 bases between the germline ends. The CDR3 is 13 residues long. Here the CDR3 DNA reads TGCGCCAGCAGCCCCAGTGGGGGAGGGGGCTACACCTTC. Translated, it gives CASSPSGGGGYTF.

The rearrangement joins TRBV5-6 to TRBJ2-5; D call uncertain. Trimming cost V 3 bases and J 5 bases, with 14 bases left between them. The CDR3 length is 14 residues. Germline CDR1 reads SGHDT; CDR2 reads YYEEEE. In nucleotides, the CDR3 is TGTGCCAGCAGCTCACCGCAAGACGGGGAGACCCAGTACTTC. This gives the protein CASSSPQDGETQYF.

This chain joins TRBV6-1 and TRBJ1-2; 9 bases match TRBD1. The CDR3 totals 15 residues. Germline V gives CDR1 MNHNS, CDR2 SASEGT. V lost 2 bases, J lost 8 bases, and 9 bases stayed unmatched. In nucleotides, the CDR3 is TGTGCCAGCAGTGAATCATTTGGGACAGGGTACGGCTACACCTTC. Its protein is CASSESFGTGYGYTF.

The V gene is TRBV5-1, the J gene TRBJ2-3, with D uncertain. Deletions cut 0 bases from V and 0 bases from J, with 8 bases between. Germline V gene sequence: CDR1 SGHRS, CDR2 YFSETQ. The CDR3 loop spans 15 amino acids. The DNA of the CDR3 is TGCGCCAGCAGCTTGGCCAGGCAGAGCACAGATACGCAGTATTTT. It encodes CASSLARQSTDTQYF.

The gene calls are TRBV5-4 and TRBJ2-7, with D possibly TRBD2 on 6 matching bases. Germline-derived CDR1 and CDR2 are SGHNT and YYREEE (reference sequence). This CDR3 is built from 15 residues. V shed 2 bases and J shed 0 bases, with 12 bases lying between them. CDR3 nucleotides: TGTGCCAGCAGCTTAGATCGGGGGAGCTCCTACGAGCAGTACTTC. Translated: CASSLDRGSSYEQYF.

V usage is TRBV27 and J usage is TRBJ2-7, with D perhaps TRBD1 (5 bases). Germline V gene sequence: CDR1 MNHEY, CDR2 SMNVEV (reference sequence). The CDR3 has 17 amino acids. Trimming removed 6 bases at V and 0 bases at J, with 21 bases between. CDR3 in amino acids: CASSSMGQRDYSYEQYF. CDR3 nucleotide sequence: TGTGCCAGCAGCTCCATGGGGCAGCGAGATTACTCCTACGAGCAGTACTTC.

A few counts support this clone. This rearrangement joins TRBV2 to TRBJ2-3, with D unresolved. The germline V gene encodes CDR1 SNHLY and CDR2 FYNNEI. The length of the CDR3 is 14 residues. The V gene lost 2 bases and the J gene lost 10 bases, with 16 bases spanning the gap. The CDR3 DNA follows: TGTGCCAGCAGTGAAACTATTCGACTGGATGCGCAGTATTTT. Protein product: CASSETIRLDAQYF.

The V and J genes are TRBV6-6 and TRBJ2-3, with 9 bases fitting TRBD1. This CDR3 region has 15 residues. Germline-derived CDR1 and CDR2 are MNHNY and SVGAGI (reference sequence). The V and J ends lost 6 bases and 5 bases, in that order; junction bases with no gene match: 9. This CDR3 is CASSLTGGEGDTQYF. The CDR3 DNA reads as TGTGCCAGCAGCTTAACAGGGGGCGAAGGAGATACGCAGTATTTT.

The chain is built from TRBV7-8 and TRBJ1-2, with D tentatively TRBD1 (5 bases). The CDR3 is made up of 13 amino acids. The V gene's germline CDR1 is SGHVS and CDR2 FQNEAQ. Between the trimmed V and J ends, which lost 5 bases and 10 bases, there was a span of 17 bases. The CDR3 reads CASSVGQGTDYTF. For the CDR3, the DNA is TGTGCCAGCAGCGTGGGGCAGGGCACGGACTACACCTTC. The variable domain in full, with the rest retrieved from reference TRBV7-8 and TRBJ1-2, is GAGVSQSPRYKVAKRGQDVALRCDPISGHVSLFWYQQALGQGPEFLTYFQNEAQLDKSGLPSDRFFAERPEGSVSTLKIQRTQQEDSAVYLCASSVGQGTDYTFGSGTRLTVV.

CDR3 DNA sequence: TGTGCCACGAGCGGGCAGCCCCAGCATTTT. Translating it yields CATSGQPQHF. The chain is built from TRBV7-3 and TRBJ1-5; D is unclear. The V gene lost 10 bases and the J gene lost 7 bases, with 8 bases spanning the gap. The CDR3 has 10 amino acids. Germline V gives CDR1 SGHTA, CDR2 FQGTGA.

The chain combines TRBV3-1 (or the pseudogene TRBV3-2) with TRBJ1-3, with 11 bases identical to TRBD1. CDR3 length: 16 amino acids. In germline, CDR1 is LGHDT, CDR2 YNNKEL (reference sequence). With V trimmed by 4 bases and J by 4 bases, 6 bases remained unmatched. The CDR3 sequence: CASSLWTGGIGNTIYF. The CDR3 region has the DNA TGTGCCAGCAGCCTCTGGACAGGGGGCATCGGAAACACCATATATTTT.

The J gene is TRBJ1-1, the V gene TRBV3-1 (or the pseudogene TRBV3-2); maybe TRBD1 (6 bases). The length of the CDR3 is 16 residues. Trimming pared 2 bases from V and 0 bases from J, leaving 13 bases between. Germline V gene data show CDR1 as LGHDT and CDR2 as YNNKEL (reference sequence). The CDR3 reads CASSQLGQNMNTEAFF. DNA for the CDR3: TGTGCCAGCAGCCAACTAGGACAGAACATGAACACTGAAGCTTTCTTT.

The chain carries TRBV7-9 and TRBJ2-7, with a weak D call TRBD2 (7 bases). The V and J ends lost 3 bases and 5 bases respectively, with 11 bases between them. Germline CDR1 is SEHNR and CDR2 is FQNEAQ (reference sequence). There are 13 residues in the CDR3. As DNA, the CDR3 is TGTGCCAGCAGCTTGGGGGGGGGCAACGAGCAGTACTTC. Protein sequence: CASSLGGGNEQYF.

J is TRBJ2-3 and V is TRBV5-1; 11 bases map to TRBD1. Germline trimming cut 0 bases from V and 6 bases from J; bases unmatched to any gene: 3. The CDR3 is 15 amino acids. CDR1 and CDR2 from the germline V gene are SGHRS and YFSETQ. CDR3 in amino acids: CASSLGDRGMDTQYF. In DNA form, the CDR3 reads TGCGCCAGCAGCTTGGGGGACAGGGGGATGGATACGCAGTATTTT.

CDR3 DNA sequence: TGTGCCAGCAGCTTAACAGGGTTGGTCGGGGAGCTGTTTTTT. This sequence encodes CASSLTGLVGELFF. The J gene is TRBJ2-2, the V gene TRBV11-3; maybe TRBD1 (6 bases). V lost 2 bases to trimming and J lost 7 bases, with 11 bases between them. The CDR3 length is 14 residues. Looked up from germline, CDR1 is SGHNT and CDR2 is YENEEA. Based on the CDR3 plus reference TRBV11-3 and TRBJ2-2, the full variable domain is EAGVVQSPRYKIIEKKQPVAFWCNPISGHNTLYWYLQNLGQGPELLIRYENEEAVDDSQLPKDRFSAERLKGVDSTLKIQPAELGDSAVYLCASSLTGLVGELFFGEGSRLTVL.

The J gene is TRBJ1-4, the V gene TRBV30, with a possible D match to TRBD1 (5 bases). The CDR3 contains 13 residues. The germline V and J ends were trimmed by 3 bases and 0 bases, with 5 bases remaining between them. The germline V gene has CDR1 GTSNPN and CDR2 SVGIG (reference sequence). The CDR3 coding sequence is TGTGCCTGGAGGGGGCCAACTAATGAAAAACTGTTTTTT. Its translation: CAWRGPTNEKLFF.

The CDR3, as DNA: TGTGCCAGCAGTTTTGGGACAGGTACCTACGAGCAGTACTTC. Translated: CASSFGTGTYEQYF. V is TRBV27 and J is TRBJ2-7; 8 nucleotides match TRBD1. V shed 3 bases, J shed 2 bases, and the junction held 3 bases outside the gene matches. The CDR3 runs to 14 residues. Germline V gene sequence: CDR1 MNHEY, CDR2 SMNVEV (reference sequence).

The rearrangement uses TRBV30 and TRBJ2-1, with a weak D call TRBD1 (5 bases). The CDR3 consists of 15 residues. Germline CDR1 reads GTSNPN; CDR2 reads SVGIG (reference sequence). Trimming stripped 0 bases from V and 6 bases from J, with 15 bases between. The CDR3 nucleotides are TGTGCCTGGAGTGTATGGAGACCGCAGGGCAATGAGCAGTTCTTC. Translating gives CAWSVWRPQGNEQFF.

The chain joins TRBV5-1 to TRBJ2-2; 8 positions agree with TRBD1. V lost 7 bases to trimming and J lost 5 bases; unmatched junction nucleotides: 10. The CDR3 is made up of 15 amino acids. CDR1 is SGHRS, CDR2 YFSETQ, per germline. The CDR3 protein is CASRTQGGETGELFF. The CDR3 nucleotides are TGCGCCAGCCGTACACAGGGGGGTGAAACCGGGGAGCTGTTTTTT.

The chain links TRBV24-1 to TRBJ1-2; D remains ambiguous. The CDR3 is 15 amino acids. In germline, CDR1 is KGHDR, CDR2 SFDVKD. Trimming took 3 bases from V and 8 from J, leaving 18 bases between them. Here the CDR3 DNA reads TGTGCCACCAGTGATACCGGTAGGCGCCCGGGGGGCTACACCTTC. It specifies CATSDTGRRPGGYTF.

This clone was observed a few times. CDR3 nucleotides: TGTGCCAGCAGTTTTGGGCACACTGAAGCTTTCTTT. It specifies CASSFGHTEAFF. The chain combines TRBV28 with TRBJ1-1; D unclear. The V end lost 3 bases, the J end lost 3 bases, and 5 bases lay between the germline ends. Germline lookup yields CDR1 MDHEN and CDR2 SYDVKM. CDR3 size: 12 residues.

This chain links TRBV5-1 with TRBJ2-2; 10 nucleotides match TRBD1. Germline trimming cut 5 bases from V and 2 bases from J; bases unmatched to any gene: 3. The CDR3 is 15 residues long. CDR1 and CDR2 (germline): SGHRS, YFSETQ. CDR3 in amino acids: CASRPTGGNTGELFF. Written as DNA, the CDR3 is TGCGCCAGCAGACCGACAGGGGGCAACACCGGGGAGCTGTTTTTT.

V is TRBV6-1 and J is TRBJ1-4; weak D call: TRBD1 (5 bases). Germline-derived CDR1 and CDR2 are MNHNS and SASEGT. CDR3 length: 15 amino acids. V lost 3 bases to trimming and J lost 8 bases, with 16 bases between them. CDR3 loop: CASSDPVAGREKLFF. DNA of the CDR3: TGTGCCAGCAGTGACCCAGTTGCAGGGAGGGAAAAACTGTTTTTT.

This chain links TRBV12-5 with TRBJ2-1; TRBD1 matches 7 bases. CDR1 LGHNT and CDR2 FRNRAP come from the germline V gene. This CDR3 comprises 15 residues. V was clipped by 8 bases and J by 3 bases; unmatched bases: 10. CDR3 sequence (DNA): TGTGCTAGTAAAGCTTCCGGGACAGACTACAATGAGCAGTTCTTC. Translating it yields CASKASGTDYNEQFF. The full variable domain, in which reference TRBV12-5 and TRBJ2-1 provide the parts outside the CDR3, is DARVTQTPRHKVTEMGQEVTMRCQPILGHNTVFWYRQTMMQGLELLAYFRNRAPLDDSGMPKDRFSAEMPDATLATLKIQPSEPRDSAVYFCASKASGTDYNEQFFGPGTRLTVL.

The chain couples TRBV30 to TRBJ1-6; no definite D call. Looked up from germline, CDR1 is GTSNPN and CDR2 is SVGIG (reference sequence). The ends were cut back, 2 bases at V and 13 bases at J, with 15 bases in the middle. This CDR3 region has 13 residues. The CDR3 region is CAWSSTTLGPLHF. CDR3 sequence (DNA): TGTGCCTGGAGTTCCACGACCCTCGGGCCCCTCCACTTT.

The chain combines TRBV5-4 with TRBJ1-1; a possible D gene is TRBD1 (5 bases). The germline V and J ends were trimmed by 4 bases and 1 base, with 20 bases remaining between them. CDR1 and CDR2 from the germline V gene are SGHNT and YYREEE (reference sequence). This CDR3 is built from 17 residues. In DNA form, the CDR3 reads TGTGCCAGCAGCCGGACCGGGGGATTGTCTGGGAACACTGAAGCTTTCTTT. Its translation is CASSRTGGLSGNTEAFF.

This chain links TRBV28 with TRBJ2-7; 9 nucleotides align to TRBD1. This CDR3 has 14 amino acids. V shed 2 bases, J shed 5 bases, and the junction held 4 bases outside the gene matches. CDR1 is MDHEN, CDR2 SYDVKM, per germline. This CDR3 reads CASSLGDRVDEQYF. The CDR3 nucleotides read TGTGCCAGCAGTTTAGGGGACAGGGTGGACGAGCAGTACTTC.

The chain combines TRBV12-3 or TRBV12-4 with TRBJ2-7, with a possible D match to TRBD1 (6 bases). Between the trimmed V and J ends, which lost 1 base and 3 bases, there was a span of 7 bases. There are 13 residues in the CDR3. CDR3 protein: CASSLGTVYEQYF. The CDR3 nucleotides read TGTGCCAGCAGTTTAGGGACAGTCTACGAGCAGTACTTC.

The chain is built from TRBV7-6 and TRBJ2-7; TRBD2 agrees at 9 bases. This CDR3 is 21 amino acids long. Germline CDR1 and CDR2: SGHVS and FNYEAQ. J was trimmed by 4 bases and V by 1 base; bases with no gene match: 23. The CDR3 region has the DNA TGTGCCAGCAGCTTAGTATTTGGTTGGGGGAGTAGCGGGGGTCCTCGTTACGAGCAGTACTTC. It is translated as CASSLVFGWGSSGGPRYEQYF.

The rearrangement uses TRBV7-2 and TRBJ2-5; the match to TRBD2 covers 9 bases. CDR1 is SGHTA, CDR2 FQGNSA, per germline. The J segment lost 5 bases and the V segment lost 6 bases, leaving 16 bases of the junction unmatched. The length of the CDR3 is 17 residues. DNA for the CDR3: TGTGCCAGCAGGCCCCCGGGACTAGCAGGTTCCGGGGAGACCCAGTACTTC. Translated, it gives CASRPPGLAGSGETQYF.

The CDR3 protein is CASSSQGWVAFF. CDR3 coding DNA: TGTGCCAGTAGTAGCCAGGGATGGGTAGCTTTCTTT. The genes are TRBV19 and TRBJ1-1, with D possibly being TRBD1 (5 bases). This CDR3 has 12 amino acids. Germline CDR1 LNHDA, CDR2 SQIVND (reference sequence). Trimming took 4 bases from V and 10 from J, leaving 13 bases between them.

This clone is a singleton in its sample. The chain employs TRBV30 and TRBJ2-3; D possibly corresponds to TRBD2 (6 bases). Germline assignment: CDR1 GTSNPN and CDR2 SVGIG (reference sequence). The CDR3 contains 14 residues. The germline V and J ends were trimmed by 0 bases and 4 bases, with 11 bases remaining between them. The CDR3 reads CAWSVGGKADTQYF. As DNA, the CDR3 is TGTGCCTGGAGTGTCGGCGGGAAGGCAGATACGCAGTATTTT.